This entry concerns a single TCR beta chain. Its antigen is still unknown. No clone much larger than this one lies a single base away; base qualities are absent. The cysteine opens and the phenylalanine closes a CDR3 of 16 amino acids. Here the CDR3 DNA is all that survives: 48 bases in frame from base 1. CDR1 and CDR2, per the germline V gene (reference sequence), are LNHDA and SQIVND. After removal of 2 bases from V and 4 bases from J, the junction retains 10 bases not matched to a gene. In total, about 650 healthy bone marrow donors made up the cohort. Cohort members were all nominally healthy when sampled, although unrecorded immune exposures were likely present. The donor was CMV seronegative and was included in the group of a few hundred seronegative cohort members. A peripheral blood sample was collected from each donor, and TCR beta sequencing was performed on peripheral blood mononuclear cells. The Qiagen DNeasy Blood Extraction Kit was used to extract genomic DNA from the blood cell samples.

This specimen belongs to a study of cytomegalovirus exposure and HLA in healthy donors (dated by TCRdb to about 2017). As for the study more broadly: In an earlier analysis of under 600 of the donors, about 270 Gb of sequence data and some 100 million unique TCR beta sequences from 150 million to 200 million T cells were reported. Four or five DR-DQ haplotypes were handled as single units for association and clustering, since linkage in the cohort was strong. In an earlier analysis of several hundred of the donors, high-throughput TCR beta sequencing was used to judge whether each TCR beta V gene segment behaved as functional or pseudogenic. Across about 370 genotyped donors of the cohort, an average of roughly 230,000 unique TCR beta nucleotide sequences per donor were sequenced, and approximately 17% of those sequences were non-productive. Rather than drawing on any new phenotypic data, the later analysis identified candidate immune exposures from TCR beta sequences and the way those sequences occurred across donors. Of the roughly 420 genotyped donors, 75% to 85% were placed in the genetic ancestry cluster associated with self-reported Caucasian donors. Every repertoire in the discovery cohort had been generated on one and the same sequencing platform. Besides the first cohort of under 700 subjects, a separate validation cohort made up of 95 to 150 different subjects was used. HLA typing included class I and class II loci at four-digit resolution. Alongside the repertoire data, information on donor age, sex, ethnicity and CMV serostatus was compiled. In a later analysis, previously published TCR beta repertoires from 550 to 700 donors were re-analyzed and high-resolution HLA genotyping was added so that TCR occurrence patterns could be studied. To predict cytomegalovirus infection status, the study brought together high-throughput TCR immunosequencing, statistical association of individual TCRs with disease status, and machine learning. A later genetic analysis used genome-wide SNP genotypes for about three fifths of the 666 donors, treating that subset as a discovery cohort. The study profiled the T cell repertoires of about 640 subjects by immunosequencing and related them to cytomegalovirus serostatus. The number of donors typed differed by locus, with 629-630 for A, B, C, DRB1 and DQB1, roughly 520 for DQA1, nearly 610 for DPA1, and around 430 for DPB1. An early release that covered around 590 HLA-typed donors contained about 300 gigabases of sequencing data and about 93 million unique TCR sequences. The study aimed to test whether signatures of past pathogen exposure could be identified by cataloging public T cell receptors. The paper as a whole reports these results and caveats: According to a later analysis, parvovirus B19, influenza, CMV and Epstein-Barr virus appeared linked to several top co-occurrence clusters. Linkage disequilibrium might explain the correlated functional status among segregating V segments, but an unknown experimental factor could not be excluded. Because the 87-base-pair reads could not distinguish some IMGT-functional V segments, including TRBV6-2 and TRBV6-3, those segments were excluded. A few of the identified cytomegalovirus-associated TCR beta chains were confirmed in vitro to be specific for cytomegalovirus antigens. A cluster of highly shared sequence variants was judged likely to be a technical artifact of the sequencing pipeline. The classifier was reported to diagnose cytomegalovirus status with high specificity and sensitivity in both the original cohort and the validation cohort. The earlier analysis of approximately 560 of the donors excluded over 15 rarely observed V segments, including chromosome 9 orphons, because counts were too low. A later genetic analysis reported fewer N-insertions in productive TCRs among donors in an Asian-associated ancestry cluster than the approximately 670-donor mean. The only immune exposure information available for the cohort was CMV serostatus. The authors suggested that the approach could potentially be extended to other disease states and immunological phenotypes. The cohort was sequenced for TCR beta chains only, and without alpha or paired-chain data the features that could be detected were limited. V-gene and J-gene trimming of TCR beta chains was associated with a missense DCLRE1C variant in a later genetic analysis, and the association was replicated in an independent cohort. While some public TCRs were present in many individuals, most TCR sequences turned up only very rarely across donors. In the study, 150 to 200 TCR beta chains were listed as associated with cytomegalovirus. In a later analysis, HLA-associated TCR beta chains showed more clonal expansion and lower generation probabilities than non-associated chains that were equally common. A further reported finding was that TCR beta sequences accurately predicted the HLA-A and HLA-B alleles for most subjects in the first cohort. Sequencing depth was assumed to be roughly uniform across donors in the presence/absence analyses, though that assumption may not hold. In an earlier analysis of 587 of the donors, most TCR beta V segments appeared in productive rearrangements about 87% or about 30% of the time, broadly matching IMGT annotations. In a later analysis, most CMV-associated TCR beta chains were found to appear HLA-restricted, with HLA associations seemingly driven largely by CMV exposure. At a false discovery rate of 0.05, a later analysis linked fewer than 20,000 TCR beta sequences to specific HLA alleles. When HLA alleles, especially DR and DQ, strongly co-occurred, attributing TCR associations to individual alleles was difficult. Because HLA typing was unavailable for some donors at each locus, only the typed subset was used in association tests. In a later analysis, the rate of TCR association differed among HLA loci, with DRB1 alleles having the most associated TCRs and HLA-C alleles having the fewest.

The library was obtained by the immunoSEQ multiplex PCR assay. For the multiplex PCR, a mixture combining 60 forward primers for TCR Vbeta segments and 13 reverse primers for TCR Jbeta segments was used. A multiplex PCR assay on genomic DNA amplified the CDR3 region of rearranged TCR beta genes. Amplified TCR beta libraries were sequenced as 87-base-pair reads on the Illumina HiSeq System. The study's own analysis went as follows. Across the roughly 640 repertoires, a later analysis counted 78 million or so unique TCR beta chains, 9 million to 14 million of which were shared by at least two donors. Raw reads were error-corrected and collapsed into unique sequences by a nearest-neighbor algorithm in which closely related sequences were merged to remove PCR and sequencing errors. To assign V, D and J gene segments, CDR3 sequences were aligned to IMGT reference sequences. For a sequence to be retained, a match of at least six nucleotides was required to both a V gene segment and a J gene segment. Rearrangements were called productive when the CDR3 lacked stop codons and stayed in frame with V and J; all others were non-productive. CDR3 was defined according to IMGT convention as the region running from the second conserved V-encoded cysteine to the conserved J-encoded phenylalanine. The earlier analysis of fewer than 700 of the donors excluded sequences that lacked an unambiguous match to a single V gene segment. In an earlier analysis of 450 to 750 of the donors, a V segment was called functional when productive rearrangements were above 56.7%, and segregating when the standard deviation between donors exceeded 5%. A statistical classification framework was developed to diagnose cytomegalovirus status using the catalog of TCR beta chain sequences. A later analysis assigned V and J genes by comparing TCR nucleotide sequences with IMGT/GENE-DB human TR gene sequences. In a later analysis, CDR3 sequences and most-parsimonious VDJ recombination scenarios were assigned using the TCRdist pipeline. In a later analysis, every TCR beta chain was defined by the combination of its CDR3 amino acid sequence and its V-gene family, and reads without a unique V-gene family were dropped. As a way to deal with suspected cross-contamination and a sequencing artifact, a later analysis dropped over 550 nucleotide sequences that were highly shared and had low generation probability. In a later analysis, a clonal expansion index for each public chain was calculated from normalized within-repertoire ranks of inferred template counts. Generation probabilities in a later analysis came from a VDJ recombination model fitted to out-of-frame rearrangements, and those results were checked against IGoR. A later analysis scored TCR-TCR, TCR-HLA and TCR-CMV co-occurrence with hypergeometric tests, applying a repertoire-size bias correction to TCR pairs. False discovery rates were estimated in a later analysis by permuting HLA or CMV assignments 20 times. In a later analysis, co-occurring TCRs were grouped using DBSCAN, and TCRdist sequence similarity was added for clustering within HLA-allele-positive subsets. Repertoires with fewer than 30,000 or more than 120,000 public chains were left out of co-occurrence clustering, as were a few repertoires with anomalous nucleotide sharing. TCRdb obtained this table from immuneACCESS and retained in-frame rearrangements with V and J assigned. These tables miss some clones; where compared with another copy, unresolved V genes account for less than half of the shortfall, and the remainder is unexplained. V and J calls and clone size are copied from that table; D and trimming were computed from the DNA. This sample is represented by around 150,000 clones; 80% to 85% of them were singletons. The ten biggest clones cover around 1.9% of the sample.

Sequencing was carried out using PBMCs. The sequence derives from a man aged 18 to 30 in good health and CMV-seronegative. The chain is encoded by TRBV19 joined to TRBJ1-1; 7 nucleotides in the junction match TRBD1. The CDR3 reads as follows: CASSITAGQGGTEAFF. The DNA sequence is as follows: TGTGCCAGTAGTATAACCGCCGGGCAGGGGGGCACTGAAGCTTTCTTT.